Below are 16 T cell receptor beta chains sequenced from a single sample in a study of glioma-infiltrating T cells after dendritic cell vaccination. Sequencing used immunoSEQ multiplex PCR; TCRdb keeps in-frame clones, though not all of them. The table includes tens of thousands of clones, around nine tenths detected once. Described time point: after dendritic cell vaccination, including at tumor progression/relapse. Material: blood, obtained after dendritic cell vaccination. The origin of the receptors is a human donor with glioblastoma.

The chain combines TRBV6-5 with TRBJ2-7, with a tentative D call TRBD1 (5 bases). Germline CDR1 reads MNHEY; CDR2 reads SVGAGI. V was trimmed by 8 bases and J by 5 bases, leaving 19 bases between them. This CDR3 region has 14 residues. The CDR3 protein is CASRGRGLGHEQYF. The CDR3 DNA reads TGTGCCAGCCGCGGTAGGGGCCTCGGTCACGAGCAGTACTTC.

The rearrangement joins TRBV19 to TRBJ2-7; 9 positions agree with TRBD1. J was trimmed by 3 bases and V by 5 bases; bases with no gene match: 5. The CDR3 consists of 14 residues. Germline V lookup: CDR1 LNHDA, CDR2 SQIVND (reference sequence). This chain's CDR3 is CASSFGTGIYEQYF. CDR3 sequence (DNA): TGTGCCAGTAGTTTCGGGACAGGGATCTACGAGCAGTACTTC.

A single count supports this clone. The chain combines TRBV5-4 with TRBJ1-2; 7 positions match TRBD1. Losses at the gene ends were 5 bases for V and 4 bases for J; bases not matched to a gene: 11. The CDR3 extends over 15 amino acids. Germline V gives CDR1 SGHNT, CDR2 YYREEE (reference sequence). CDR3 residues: CASRHTQQGLYGYTF. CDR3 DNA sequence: TGTGCCAGCAGACACACCCAACAGGGGCTCTATGGCTACACCTTC.

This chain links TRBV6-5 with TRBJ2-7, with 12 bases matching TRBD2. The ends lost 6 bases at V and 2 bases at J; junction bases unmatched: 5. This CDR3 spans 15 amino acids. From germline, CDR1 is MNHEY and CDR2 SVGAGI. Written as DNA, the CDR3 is TGTGCCAGCAGCCCCTGGACTAGCGGGACCTACGAGCAGTACTTC. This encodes CASSPWTSGTYEQYF.

The CDR3 region is CASPGQAVYEQYF. In nucleotides, the CDR3 is TGCGCCAGCCCGGGACAGGCAGTTTACGAGCAGTACTTC. The chain couples TRBV10-1 to TRBJ2-7, with TRBD1 matching over 8 bases. Per germline, CDR1 WNHNN and CDR2 SYGVQD (reference sequence). V lost 8 bases to trimming and J lost 4 bases; unmatched junction nucleotides: 7. This CDR3 spans 13 amino acids.

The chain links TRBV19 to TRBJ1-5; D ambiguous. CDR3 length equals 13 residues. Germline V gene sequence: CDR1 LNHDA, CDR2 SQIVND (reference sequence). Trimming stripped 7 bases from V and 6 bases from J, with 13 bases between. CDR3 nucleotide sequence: TGTGCCAGTAAACCGTTAAACAGTCAGCCCCAGCATTTT. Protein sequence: CASKPLNSQPQHF.

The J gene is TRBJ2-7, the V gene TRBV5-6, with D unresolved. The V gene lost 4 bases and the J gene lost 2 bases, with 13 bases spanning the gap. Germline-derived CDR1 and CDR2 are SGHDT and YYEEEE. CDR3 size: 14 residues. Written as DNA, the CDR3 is TGTGCCAGCAGCGACATCGCAAGAGCCTACGAGCAGTACTTC. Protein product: CASSDIARAYEQYF.

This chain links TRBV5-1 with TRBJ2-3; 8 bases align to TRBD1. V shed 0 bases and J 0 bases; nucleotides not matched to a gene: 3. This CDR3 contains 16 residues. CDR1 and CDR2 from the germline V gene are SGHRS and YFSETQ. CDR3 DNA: TGCGCCAGCAGCTTGGGGAACAGGGGGAGCACAGATACGCAGTATTTT. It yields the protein CASSLGNRGSTDTQYF.

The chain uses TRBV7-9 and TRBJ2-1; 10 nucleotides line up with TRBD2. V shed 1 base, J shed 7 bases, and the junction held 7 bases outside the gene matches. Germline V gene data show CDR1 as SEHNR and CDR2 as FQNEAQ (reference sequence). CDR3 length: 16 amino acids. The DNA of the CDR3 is TGTGCCAGCAGCTTAGTCACAGCGGGGGGGCCTAATGAGCAGTTCTTC. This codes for CASSLVTAGGPNEQFF.

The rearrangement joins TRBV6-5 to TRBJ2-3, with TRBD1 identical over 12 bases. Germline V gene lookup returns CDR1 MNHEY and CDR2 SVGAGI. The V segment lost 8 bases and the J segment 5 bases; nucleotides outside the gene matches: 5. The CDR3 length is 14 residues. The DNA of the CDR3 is TGTGCCAGCGGCCGGGACAGGGGGCGAGATACGCAGTATTTT. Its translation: CASGRDRGRDTQYF.

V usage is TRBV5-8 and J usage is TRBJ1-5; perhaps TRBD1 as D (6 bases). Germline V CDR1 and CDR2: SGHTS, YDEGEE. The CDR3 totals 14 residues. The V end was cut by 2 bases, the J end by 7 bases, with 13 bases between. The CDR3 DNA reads TGTGCCAGCAGCTTCGGGGGGCTTTTCCAGCCCCAGCATTTT. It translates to CASSFGGLFQPQHF.

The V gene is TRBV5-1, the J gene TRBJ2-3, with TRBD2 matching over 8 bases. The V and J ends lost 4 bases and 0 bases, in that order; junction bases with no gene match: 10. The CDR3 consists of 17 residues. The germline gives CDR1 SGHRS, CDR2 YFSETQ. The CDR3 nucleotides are TGCGCCAGCAGCGGGAAGCGGGGGCGGGCGAGCACAGATACGCAGTATTTT. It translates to CASSGKRGRASTDTQYF.

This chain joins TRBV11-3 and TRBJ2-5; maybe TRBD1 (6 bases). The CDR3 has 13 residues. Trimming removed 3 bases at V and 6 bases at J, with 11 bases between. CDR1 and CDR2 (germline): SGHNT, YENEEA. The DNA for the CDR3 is TGTGCCAGCAGCTTTGGCAGGGGCCAGACCCAGTACTTC. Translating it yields CASSFGRGQTQYF.

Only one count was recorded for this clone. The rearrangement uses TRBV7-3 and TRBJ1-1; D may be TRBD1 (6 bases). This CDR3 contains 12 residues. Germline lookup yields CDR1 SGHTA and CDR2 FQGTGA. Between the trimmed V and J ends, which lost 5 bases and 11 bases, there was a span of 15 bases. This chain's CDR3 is CASSPRTDWAFF. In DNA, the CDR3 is TGTGCCAGCAGCCCTCGGACAGACTGGGCTTTCTTT.

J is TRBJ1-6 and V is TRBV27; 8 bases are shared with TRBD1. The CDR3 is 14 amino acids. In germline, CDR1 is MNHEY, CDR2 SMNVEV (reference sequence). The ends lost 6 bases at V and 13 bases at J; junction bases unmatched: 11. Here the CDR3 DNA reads TGTGCCAGCAGCGTCGCCAGGGGGCCTATGCCCCTCCACTTT. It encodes CASSVARGPMPLHF.

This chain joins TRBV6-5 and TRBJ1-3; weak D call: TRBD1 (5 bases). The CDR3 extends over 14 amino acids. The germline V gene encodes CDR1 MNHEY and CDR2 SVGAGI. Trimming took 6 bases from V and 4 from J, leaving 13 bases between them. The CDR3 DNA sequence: TGTGCCAGCAGCAGGGACTTTCCCGGAAACACCATATATTTT. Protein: CASSRDFPGNTIYF.